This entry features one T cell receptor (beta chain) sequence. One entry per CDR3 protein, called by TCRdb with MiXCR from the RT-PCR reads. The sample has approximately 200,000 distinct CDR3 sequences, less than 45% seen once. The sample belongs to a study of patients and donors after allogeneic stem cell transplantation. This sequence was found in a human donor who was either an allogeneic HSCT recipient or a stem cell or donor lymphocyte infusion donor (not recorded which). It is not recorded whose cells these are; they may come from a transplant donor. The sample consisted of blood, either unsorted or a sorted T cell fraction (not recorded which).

The CDR3 nucleotides are TGTGCCAGCAGTTTAGGGGACACGAACTACGAGCAGTACTTC. Its protein is CASSLGDTNYEQYF. V gene TRBV12-3 or TRBV12-4 combines with J gene TRBJ2-7; D might be TRBD1 (6 bases). The CDR3 extends over 14 amino acids. V lost 1 base to trimming and J lost 3 bases, with 10 bases between them.